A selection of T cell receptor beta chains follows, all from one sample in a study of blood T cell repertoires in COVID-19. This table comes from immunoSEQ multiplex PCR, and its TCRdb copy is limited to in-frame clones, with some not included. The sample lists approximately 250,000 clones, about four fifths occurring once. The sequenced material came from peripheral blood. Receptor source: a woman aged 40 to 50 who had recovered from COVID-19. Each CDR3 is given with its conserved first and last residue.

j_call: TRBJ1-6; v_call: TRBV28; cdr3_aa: CASSFGVGAYNSPLHF
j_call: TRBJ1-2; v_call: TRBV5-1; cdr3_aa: CASSGGQGNGYTF
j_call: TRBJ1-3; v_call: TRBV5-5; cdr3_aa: CASSFIETGGGNTIYF
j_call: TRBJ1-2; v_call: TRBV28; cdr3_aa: CASSLQGTYGYTF
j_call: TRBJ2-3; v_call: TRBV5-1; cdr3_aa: CASSTDGQDTDTQYF
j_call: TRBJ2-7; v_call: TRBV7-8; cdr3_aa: CASSLPGIPYEQYF
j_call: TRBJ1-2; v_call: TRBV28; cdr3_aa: CASSLSPQAGVTF
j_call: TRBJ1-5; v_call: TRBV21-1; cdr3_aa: CASSKAINSSNQPQHF
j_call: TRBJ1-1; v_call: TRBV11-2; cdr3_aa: CASSSGGEDTEAFF
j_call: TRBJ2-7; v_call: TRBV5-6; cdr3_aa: CASSQSRVPQYF
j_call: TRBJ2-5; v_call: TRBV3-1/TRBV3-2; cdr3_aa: CASSHDWPGEETQYF
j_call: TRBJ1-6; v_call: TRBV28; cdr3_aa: CASSSLVGSNSPLHF
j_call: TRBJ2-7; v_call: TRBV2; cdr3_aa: CASSGRTPSYEQYF
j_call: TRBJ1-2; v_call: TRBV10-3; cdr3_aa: CAITRQGYGYTF